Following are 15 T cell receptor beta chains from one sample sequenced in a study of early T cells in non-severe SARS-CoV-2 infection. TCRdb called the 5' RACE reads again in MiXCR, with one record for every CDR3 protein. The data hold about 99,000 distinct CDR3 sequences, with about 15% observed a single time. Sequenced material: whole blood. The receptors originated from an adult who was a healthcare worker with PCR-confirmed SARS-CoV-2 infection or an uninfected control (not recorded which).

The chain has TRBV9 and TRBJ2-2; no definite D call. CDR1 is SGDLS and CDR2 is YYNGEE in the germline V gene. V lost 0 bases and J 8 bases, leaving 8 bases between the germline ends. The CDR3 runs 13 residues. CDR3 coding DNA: TGTGCCAGCAGCGTAGGCTGGGAAGGGGAGCTGTTTTTT. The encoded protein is CASSVGWEGELFF.

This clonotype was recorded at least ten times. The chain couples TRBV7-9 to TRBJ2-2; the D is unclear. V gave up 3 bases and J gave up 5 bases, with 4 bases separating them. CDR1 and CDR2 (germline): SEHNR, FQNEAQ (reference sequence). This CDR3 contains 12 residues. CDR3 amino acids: CASSLGTGELFF. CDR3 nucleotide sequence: TGTGCCAGCAGCTTGGGTACCGGGGAGCTGTTTTTT.

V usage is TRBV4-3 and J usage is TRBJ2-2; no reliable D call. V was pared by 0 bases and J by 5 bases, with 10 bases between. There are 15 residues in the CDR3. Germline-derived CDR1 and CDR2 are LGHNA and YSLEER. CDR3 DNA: TGCGCCAGCAGCCAAGATCGGATCCCAACCGGGGAGCTGTTTTTT. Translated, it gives CASSQDRIPTGELFF.

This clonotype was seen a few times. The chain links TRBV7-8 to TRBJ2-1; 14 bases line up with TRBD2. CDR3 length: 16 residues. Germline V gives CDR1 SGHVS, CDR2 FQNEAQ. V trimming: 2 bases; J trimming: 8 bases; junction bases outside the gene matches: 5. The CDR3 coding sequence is TGTGCCAGCAGCTTACTGACGACTAGCGGGGGGGATGAGCAGTTCTTC. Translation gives CASSLLTTSGGDEQFF. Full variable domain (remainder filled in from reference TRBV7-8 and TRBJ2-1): GAGVSQSPRYKVAKRGQDVALRCDPISGHVSLFWYQQALGQGPEFLTYFQNEAQLDKSGLPSDRFFAERPEGSVSTLKIQRTQQEDSAVYLCASSLLTTSGGDEQFFGPGTRLTVL.

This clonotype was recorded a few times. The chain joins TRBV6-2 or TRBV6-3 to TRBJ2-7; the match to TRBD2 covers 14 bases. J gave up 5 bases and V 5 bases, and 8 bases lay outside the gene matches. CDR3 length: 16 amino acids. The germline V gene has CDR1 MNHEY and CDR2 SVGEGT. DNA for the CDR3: TGTGCCAGCAGTAAGTACCTGACTAGCGGGAGGGACGAGCAGTACTTC. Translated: CASSKYLTSGRDEQYF.

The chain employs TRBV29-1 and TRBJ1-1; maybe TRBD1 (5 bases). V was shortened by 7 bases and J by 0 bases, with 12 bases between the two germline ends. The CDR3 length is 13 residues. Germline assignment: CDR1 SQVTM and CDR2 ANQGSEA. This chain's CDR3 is CSGGSRVNTEAFF. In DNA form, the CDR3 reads TGCAGCGGGGGGTCTCGGGTGAACACTGAAGCTTTCTTT.

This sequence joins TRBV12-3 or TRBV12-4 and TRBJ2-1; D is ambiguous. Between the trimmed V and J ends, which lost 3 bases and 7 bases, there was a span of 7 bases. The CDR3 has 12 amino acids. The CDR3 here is CASSLAANEQFF. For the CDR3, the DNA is TGTGCCAGCAGTTTGGCAGCTAATGAGCAGTTCTTC.

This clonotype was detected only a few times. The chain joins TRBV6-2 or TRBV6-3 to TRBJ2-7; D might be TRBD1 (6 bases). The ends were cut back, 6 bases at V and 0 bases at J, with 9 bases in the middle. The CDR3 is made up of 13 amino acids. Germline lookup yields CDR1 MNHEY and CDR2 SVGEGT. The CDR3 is CASSDRSSYEQYF. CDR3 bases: TGTGCCAGCAGCGACAGGAGCTCCTACGAGCAGTACTTC.

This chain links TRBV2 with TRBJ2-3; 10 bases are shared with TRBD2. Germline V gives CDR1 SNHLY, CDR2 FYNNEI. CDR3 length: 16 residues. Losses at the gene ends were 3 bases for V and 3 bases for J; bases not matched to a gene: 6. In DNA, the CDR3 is TGTGCCAGCAGTGACGGTCTAGCGGGAGCAACAGATACGCAGTATTTT. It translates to CASSDGLAGATDTQYF.

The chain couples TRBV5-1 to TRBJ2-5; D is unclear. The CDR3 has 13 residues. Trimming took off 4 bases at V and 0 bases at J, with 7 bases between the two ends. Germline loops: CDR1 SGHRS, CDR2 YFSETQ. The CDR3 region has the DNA TGCGCCAGCAGCGAGTACCACCAAGAGACCCAGTACTTC. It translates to CASSEYHQETQYF.

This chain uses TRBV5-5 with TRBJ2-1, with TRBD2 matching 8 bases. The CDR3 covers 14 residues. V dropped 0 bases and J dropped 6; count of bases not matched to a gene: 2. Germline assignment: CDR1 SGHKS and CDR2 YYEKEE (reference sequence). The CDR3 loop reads CASSLASGPNEQFF. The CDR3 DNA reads TGTGCCAGCAGCTTGGCTAGCGGGCCCAATGAGCAGTTCTTC. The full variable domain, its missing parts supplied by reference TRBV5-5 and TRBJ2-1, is DAGVTQSPTHLIKTRGQQVTLRCSPISGHKSVSWYQQVLGQGPQFIFQYYEKEERGRGNFPDRFSARQFPNYSSELNVNALLLGDSALYLCASSLASGPNEQFFGPGTRLTVL.

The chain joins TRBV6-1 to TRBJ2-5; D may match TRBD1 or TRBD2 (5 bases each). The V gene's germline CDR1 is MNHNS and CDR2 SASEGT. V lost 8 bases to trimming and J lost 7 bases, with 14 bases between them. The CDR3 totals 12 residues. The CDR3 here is CASSGTLGTQYF. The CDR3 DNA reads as TGTGCCAGCTCCGGGACCCTCGGGACCCAGTACTTC.

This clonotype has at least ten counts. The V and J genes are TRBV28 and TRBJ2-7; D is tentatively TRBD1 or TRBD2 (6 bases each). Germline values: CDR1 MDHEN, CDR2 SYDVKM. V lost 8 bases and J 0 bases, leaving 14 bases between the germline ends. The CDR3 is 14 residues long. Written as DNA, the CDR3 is TGTGCCAGCTCTCGATGGGGGGCCTCCTACGAGCAGTACTTC. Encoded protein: CASSRWGASYEQYF. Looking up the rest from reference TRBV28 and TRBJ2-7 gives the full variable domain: DVKVTQSSRYLVKRTGEKVFLECVQDMDHENMFWYRQDPGLGLRLIYFSYDVKMKEKGDIPEGYSVSREKKERFSLILESASTNQTSMYLCASSRWGASYEQYFGPGTRLTVT.

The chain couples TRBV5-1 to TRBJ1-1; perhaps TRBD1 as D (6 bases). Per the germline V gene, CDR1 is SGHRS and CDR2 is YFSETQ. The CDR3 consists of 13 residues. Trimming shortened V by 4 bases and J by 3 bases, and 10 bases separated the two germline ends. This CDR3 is CASSRGRDTEAFF. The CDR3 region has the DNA TGCGCCAGCAGCAGGGGGAGGGACACTGAAGCTTTCTTT. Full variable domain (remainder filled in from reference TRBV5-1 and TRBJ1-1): KAGVTQTPRYLIKTRGQQVTLSCSPISGHRSVSWYQQTPGQGLQFLFEYFSETQRNKGNFPGRFSGRQFSNSRSEMNVSTLELGDSALYLCASSRGRDTEAFFGQGTRLTVV.

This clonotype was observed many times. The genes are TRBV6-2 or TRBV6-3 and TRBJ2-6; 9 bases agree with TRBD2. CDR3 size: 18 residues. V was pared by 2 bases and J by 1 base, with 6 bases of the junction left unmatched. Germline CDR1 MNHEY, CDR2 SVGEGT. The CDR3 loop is CASSYARLAGSGANVLTF. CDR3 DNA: TGTGCCAGCAGTTACGCGAGGCTAGCGGGGTCTGGGGCCAACGTCCTGACTTTC.